The present T cell receptor beta chain was sequenced within a study of T-cell memory formation after mild COVID-19. Points from the study as a whole: The finding that pre-infection memory included some responding clones suggested that cross-reactive memory joined. Among clones peaking at day 37 in the second wave, SARS-CoV-2 specificity remained unconfirmed.

A word on this clonotype: The antigen is unknown.

The 5'RACE method, run with constant-segment primers, produced TCR alpha and TCR beta cDNA libraries (carrying sample barcodes and UMIs). TCRdb recomputed calls from the 5' RACE reads with MiXCR, one row per CDR3 protein. The repertoire holds around 340,000 distinct CDR3 sequences, with 13% as singletons. Source material: PBMCs or a T cell subset sorted from them (not recorded which). The receptor's source is a man younger than 30 who had mild COVID-19 (a few samples of this study predate the infection). Cell type and time point are not known.

CDR3 sequence: CASSVGIWGSGTEAFF. For the CDR3, the DNA is TGTGCCAGCAGCGTAGGTATTTGGGGGTCGGGAACTGAAGCTTTCTTT. This chain connects TRBV9 to TRBJ1-1, with D maybe TRBD1 (5 bases). The germline V gene has CDR1 SGDLS and CDR2 YYNGEE. The CDR3 covers 16 residues. The ends were cut back, 0 bases at V and 5 bases at J, with 17 bases in the middle.